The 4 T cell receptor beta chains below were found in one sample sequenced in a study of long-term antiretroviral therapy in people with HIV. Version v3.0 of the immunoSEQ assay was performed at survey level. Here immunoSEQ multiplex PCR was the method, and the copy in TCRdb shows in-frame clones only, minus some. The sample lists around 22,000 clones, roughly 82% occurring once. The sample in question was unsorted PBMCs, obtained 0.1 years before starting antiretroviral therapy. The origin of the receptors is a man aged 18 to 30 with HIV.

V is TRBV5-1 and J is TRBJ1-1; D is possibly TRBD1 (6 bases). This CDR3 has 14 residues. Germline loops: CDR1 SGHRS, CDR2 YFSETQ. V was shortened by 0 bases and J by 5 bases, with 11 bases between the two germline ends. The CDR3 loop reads CASSLGGGNTEAFF. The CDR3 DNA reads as TGCGCCAGCAGCTTGGGAGGGGGGAATACTGAAGCTTTCTTT.

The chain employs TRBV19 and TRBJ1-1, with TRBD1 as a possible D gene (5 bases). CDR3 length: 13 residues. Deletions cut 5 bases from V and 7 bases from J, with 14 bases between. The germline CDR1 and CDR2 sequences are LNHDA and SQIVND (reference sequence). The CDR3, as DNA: TGTGCCAGTAGTTGGCAGGGTGGAATTGAAGCTTTCTTT. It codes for CASSWQGGIEAFF.

In nucleotides, the CDR3 is TGTGCCACCAGCAGAGAGGGACAGGGCGCAGATACGCAGTATTTT. Encoded protein: CATSREGQGADTQYF. The chain couples TRBV15 to TRBJ2-3; 9 nucleotides match TRBD1. V trimming: 0 bases; J trimming: 4 bases; junction bases outside the gene matches: 2. Germline CDR1 is LNHNV and CDR2 is YYDKDF (reference sequence). The CDR3 sequence is 15 residues long.

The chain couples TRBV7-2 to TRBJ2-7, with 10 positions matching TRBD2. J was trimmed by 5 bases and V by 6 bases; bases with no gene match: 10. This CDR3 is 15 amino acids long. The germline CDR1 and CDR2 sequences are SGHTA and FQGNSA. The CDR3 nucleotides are TGTGCCAGCAGACGTCTAGCGGGAGCTCTTAACGAGCAGTACTTC. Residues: CASRRLAGALNEQYF.